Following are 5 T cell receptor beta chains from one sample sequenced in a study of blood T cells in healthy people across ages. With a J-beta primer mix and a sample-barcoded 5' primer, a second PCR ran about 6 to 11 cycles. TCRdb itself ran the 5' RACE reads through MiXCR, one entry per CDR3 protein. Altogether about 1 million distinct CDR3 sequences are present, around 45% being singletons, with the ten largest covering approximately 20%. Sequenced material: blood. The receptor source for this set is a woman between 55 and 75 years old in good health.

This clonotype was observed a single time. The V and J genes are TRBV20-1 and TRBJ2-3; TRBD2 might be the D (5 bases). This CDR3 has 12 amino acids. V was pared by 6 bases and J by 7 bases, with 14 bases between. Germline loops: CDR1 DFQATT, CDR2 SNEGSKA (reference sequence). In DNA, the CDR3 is TGCAGTGCCAGCCCCGGGGTCCATACGCAGTATTTT. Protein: CSASPGVHTQYF.

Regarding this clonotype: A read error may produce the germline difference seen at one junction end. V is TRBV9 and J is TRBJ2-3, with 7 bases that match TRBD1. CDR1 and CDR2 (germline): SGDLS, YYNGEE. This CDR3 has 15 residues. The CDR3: CASSKDRARGDAQYF. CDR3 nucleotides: TGTGCCAGCAGCAAAGACAGGGCCCGGGGAGATGCGCAGTATTTT.

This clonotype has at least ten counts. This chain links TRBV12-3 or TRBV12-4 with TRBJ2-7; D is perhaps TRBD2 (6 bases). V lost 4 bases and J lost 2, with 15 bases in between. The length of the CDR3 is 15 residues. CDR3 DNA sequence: TGTGCCAGCAGTTCTCCTGGGACGGGGGCCTACGAGCAGTACTTC. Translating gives CASSSPGTGAYEQYF.

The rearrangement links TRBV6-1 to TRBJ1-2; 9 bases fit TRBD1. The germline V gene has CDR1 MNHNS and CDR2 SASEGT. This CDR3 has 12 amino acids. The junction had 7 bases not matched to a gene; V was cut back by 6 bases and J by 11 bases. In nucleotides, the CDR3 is TGTGCCAGCAGCAACAGGGGGCCTGATTACACCTTC. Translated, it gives CASSNRGPDYTF.

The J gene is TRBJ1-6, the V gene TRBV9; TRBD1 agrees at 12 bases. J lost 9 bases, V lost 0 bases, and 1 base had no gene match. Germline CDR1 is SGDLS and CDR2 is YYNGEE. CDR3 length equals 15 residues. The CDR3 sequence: CASSVGGQGASPLHF. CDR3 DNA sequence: TGTGCCAGCAGCGTAGGGGGACAGGGGGCTTCACCCCTCCACTTT.